This entry concerns a single T cell receptor (beta chain). Germline V CDR1 and CDR2: SGHNT, YENEEA. Trimming removed 0 bases from V and 10 bases from J, with 10 bases in between. The CDR3 is 12 residues long. The sample originates from a study of cytomegalovirus exposure and HLA in healthy donors. PCR was performed using 60 Vbeta and 13 Jbeta primers. TCRdb keeps only in-frame clones here, not all; method: immunoSEQ multiplex PCR. The sample holds roughly 200,000 clones, roughly 87% seen once. The chain recombines TRBV11-3 with TRBJ2-7; D not resolved. The specimen was PBMCs. This TCR derives from a woman between 50 and 59 years old in good health and CMV-seronegative. The CDR3 DNA follows: TGTGCCAGCAGCTTAGACCCAGGCACTCAGTACTTC. Amino acid sequence: CASSLDPGTQYF.